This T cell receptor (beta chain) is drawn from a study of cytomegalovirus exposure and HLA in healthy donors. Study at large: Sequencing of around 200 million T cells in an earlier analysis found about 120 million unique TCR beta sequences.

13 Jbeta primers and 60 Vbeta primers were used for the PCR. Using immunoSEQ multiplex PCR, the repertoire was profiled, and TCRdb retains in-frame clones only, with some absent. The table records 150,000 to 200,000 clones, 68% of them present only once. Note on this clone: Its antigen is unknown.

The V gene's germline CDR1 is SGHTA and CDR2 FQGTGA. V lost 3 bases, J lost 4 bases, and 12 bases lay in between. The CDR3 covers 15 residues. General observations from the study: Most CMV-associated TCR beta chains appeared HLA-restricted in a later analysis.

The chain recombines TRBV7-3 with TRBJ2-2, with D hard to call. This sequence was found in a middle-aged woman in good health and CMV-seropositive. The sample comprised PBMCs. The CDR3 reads CASSFVASGTGELFF. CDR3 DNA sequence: TGTGCCAGCAGCTTTGTGGCCTCGGGCACCGGGGAGCTGTTTTTT.